This T cell receptor beta chain was retrieved from a study of blood T cells in healthy people across ages. Then a second PCR, running about 6 to 11 cycles, was carried out with a sample-barcoded 5' primer and a J-beta primer mix. TCRdb re-derived calls from the 5' RACE reads in MiXCR, one entry per CDR3 protein. The sample lists about 1.1 million distinct CDR3 sequences, roughly two fifths occurring once. Study-level points and caveats: Strongly correlated with naive T cell percentage was TCR beta diversity. A roughly linear fall in TCR beta diversity per million T cells was seen with increasing age.

This clonotype was counted only a few times. The antigen is unknown. Germline-derived CDR1 and CDR2 are SQVTM and ANQGSEA. The CDR3 is 12 residues long. V was shortened by 5 bases and J by 0 bases, with 6 bases between the two germline ends. Sequencing was done on a sample of blood. This sequence joins TRBV29-1 and TRBJ2-3; D unresolved. This receptor was taken from a man younger than 35 in good health. The CDR3 here is CSVTPSTDTQYF. The CDR3 region has the DNA TGCAGCGTTACCCCTAGCACAGATACGCAGTATTTT.